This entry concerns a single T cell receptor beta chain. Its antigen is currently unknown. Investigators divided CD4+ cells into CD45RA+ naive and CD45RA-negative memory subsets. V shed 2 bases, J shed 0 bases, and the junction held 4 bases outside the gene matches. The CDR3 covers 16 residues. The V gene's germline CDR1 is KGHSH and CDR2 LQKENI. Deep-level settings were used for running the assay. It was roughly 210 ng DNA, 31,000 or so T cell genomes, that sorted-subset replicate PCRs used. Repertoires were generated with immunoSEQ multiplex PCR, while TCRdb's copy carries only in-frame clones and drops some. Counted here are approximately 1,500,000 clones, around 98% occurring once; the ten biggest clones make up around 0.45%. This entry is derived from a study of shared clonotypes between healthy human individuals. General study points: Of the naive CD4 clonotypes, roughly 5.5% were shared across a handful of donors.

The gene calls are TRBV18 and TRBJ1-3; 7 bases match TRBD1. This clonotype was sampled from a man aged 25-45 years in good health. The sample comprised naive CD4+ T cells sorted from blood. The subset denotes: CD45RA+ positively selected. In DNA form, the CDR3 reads TGTGCCAGCTCACCAGGAGGGGGCCCCTCTGGAAACACCATATATTTT. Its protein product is CASSPGGGPSGNTIYF. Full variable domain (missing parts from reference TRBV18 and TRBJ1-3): NAGVMQNPRHLVRRRGQEARLRCSPMKGHSHVYWYRQLPEEGLKFMVYLQKENIIDESGMPKERFSAEFPKEGPSILRIQQVVRGDSAAYFCASSPGGGPSGNTIYFGEGSWLTVV.